Below, one T cell receptor beta chain is given with its context. Its antigen remains unidentified. This entry belongs to a study of T cell responses to AZD1222 COVID-19 vaccine. Germline lookup yields CDR1 MDHEN and CDR2 SYDVKM. This CDR3 spans 14 amino acids. Trimming stripped 2 bases from V and 9 bases from J, with 14 bases between. Study results and limitations: Across spike, vaccine-associated CD4 TCRs were found, dominant at 160-218 and 743-854. The donor group comprised mostly white British people and more females; the analysis possibly underestimated clonal diversity.

TCRdb's copy holds only in-frame clones and misses some; the assay was immunoSEQ multiplex PCR. This repertoire shows about 140,000 clones, roughly 92% found once; its top ten account for 3.6%. Analysis merged second doses at about 4 or about 12 weeks. Sequenced material: peripheral blood, taken 28 days after the second AZD1222 dose. The TCR comes from an adult who received the AZD1222 COVID-19 vaccine. The V and J genes are TRBV28 and TRBJ1-5; possibly TRBD1 for D (5 bases). For the CDR3, the DNA is TGTGCCAGCAGTTTAGGCAGGGACGGTCGGCCCCAGCATTTT. It yields the protein CASSLGRDGRPQHF.